Below, 4 T cell receptor beta chains from the same sample are listed, as sequenced in a study of early T cells in non-severe SARS-CoV-2 infection (dated by TCRdb to about 2021). Receptor libraries were prepared by 5' RACE. Sequencing took place on a NextSeq 500. TCRdb cleaned the public reads at Q25 with fastp, built clones with MiXCR and kept in-frame beta chains. Duplicate CDR3 protein sequences are folded into a single record with the most common DNA and genes. This sample gives around 57,000 distinct CDR3 sequences in total; approximately 8% of them show up just once. The top ten clonotypes cover about 9.4% of the sample. Material for sequencing was whole blood. The receptors here all came from an adult who was a healthcare worker with PCR-confirmed SARS-CoV-2 infection or an uninfected control (not recorded which).

This clonotype was seen repeatedly, ten times or more. The gene calls are TRBV6-5 and TRBJ2-7, with 10 bases that match TRBD1. With V trimmed by 6 bases and J by 6 bases, 8 bases remained unmatched. The CDR3 is 14 amino acids. Germline V gives CDR1 MNHEY, CDR2 SVGAGI. This CDR3 reads CASSRDRGRGEQYF. For the CDR3, the DNA is TGTGCCAGCAGCCGGGACAGGGGTAGAGGCGAGCAGTACTTC.

V is TRBV4-3 and J is TRBJ2-1; D not certain. V lost 0 bases and J 1 base, leaving 10 bases between the germline ends. Germline V gene data show CDR1 as LGHNA and CDR2 as YSLEER. The CDR3 totals 16 residues. CDR3 protein: CASSQEHRRSYNEQFF. The DNA of the CDR3 is TGCGCCAGCAGCCAAGAGCATCGGCGGTCCTACAATGAGCAGTTCTTC.

This clonotype came up a few times. V is TRBV7-9 and J is TRBJ2-4; 8 nucleotides align to TRBD1. The germline V gene has CDR1 SEHNR and CDR2 FQNEAQ (reference sequence). The CDR3 is 15 residues long. V lost 7 bases and J lost 5; bases outside the gene matches: 10. The CDR3 nucleotides are TGTGCCAGCACCTTGACAGGGGCGGGCGAAAACATTCAGTACTTC. This sequence encodes CASTLTGAGENIQYF.

This clonotype was picked up many times. The chain combines TRBV12-3 or TRBV12-4 with TRBJ1-2; perhaps TRBD1 as D (5 bases). The V end lost 6 bases, the J end lost 8 bases, and 22 bases lay between the germline ends. CDR3 length equals 15 residues. For the CDR3, the DNA is TGTGCCAGCAGACTTACCAACCAGGGCAGGGAGGGCTACACCTTC. Amino acid sequence: CASRLTNQGREGYTF.